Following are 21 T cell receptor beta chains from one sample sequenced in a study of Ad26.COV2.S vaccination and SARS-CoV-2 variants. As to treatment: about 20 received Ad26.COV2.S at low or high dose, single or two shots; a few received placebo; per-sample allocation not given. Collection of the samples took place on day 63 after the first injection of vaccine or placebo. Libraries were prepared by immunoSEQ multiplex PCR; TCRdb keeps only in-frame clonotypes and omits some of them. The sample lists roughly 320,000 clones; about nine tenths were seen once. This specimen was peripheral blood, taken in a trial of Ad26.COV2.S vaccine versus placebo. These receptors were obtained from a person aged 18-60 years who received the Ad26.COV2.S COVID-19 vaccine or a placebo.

In nucleotides, the CDR3 is TGTGCCAGCAGCGTAGGACAGGGGAACTACGAGCAGTACTTC. Its translation: CASSVGQGNYEQYF. The chain recombines TRBV9 with TRBJ2-7; 8 bases agree with TRBD1. V lost 0 bases and J lost 3; bases outside the gene matches: 2. This CDR3 has 14 amino acids. Per the germline V gene, CDR1 is SGDLS and CDR2 is YYNGEE.

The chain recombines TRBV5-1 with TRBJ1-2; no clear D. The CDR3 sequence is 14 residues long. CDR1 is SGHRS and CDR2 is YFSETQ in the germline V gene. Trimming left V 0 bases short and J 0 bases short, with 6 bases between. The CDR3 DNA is TGCGCCAGCAGCTTGGTCGGAGCTAACTATGGCTACACCTTC. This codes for CASSLVGANYGYTF.

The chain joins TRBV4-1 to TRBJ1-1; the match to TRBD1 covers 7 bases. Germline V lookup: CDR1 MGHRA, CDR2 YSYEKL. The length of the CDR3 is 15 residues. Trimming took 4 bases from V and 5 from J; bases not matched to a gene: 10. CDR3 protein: CASSRTAGGQTEAFF. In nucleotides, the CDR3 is TGCGCCAGCAGCCGAACGGCAGGGGGACAAACTGAAGCTTTCTTT.

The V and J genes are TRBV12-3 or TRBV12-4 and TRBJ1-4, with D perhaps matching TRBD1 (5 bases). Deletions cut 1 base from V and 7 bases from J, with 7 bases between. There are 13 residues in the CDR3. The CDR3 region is CASSLGGSEKLFF. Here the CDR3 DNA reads TGTGCCAGCAGTTTAGGGGGGAGTGAAAAACTGTTTTTT.

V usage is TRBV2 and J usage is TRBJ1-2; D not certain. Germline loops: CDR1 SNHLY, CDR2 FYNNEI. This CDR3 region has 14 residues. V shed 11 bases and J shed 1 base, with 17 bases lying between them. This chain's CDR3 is CAWTERAVNYGYTF. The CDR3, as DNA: TGTGCCTGGACTGAAAGGGCCGTTAACTATGGCTACACCTTC.

The CDR3 is CASSLTSGGDYEQYF. In nucleotides, the CDR3 is TGTGCCAGCAGCCTGACTAGCGGGGGAGACTACGAGCAGTACTTC. The chain recombines TRBV11-1 with TRBJ2-7, with 12 nucleotides matching TRBD2. The J segment lost 3 bases and the V segment lost 5 bases, leaving 5 bases of the junction unmatched. The CDR3 spans 15 residues. CDR1 and CDR2 from the germline V gene are SGHAT and FQDESV (reference sequence). Full variable domain (remainder filled in from reference TRBV11-1 and TRBJ2-7): EAEVAQSPRYKITEKSQAVAFWCDPISGHATLYWYRQILGQGPELLVQFQDESVVDDSQLPKDRFSAERLKGVDSTLKIQPAELGDSAMYLCASSLTSGGDYEQYFGPGTRLTVT.

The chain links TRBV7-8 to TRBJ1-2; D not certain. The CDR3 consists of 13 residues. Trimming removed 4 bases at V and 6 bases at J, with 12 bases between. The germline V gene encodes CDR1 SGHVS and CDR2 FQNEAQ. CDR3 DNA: TGTGCCAGCAGCTACCCCGGAGAGGATGGCTACACCTTC. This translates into CASSYPGEDGYTF.

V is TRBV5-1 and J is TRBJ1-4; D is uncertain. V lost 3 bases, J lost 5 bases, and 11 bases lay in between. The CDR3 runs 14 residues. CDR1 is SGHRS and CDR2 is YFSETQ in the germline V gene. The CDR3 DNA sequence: TGCGCCAGCAGCTCGGGGTCGCAGAATGAAAAACTGTTTTTT. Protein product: CASSSGSQNEKLFF.

This CDR3 reads CASSSQRNNEQFF. CDR3 nucleotides: TGTGCCAGCAGCAGTCAGCGGAACAATGAGCAGTTCTTC. The chain joins TRBV5-5 to TRBJ2-1; D possibly corresponds to TRBD2 (5 bases). Germline CDR1 reads SGHKS; CDR2 reads YYEKEE (reference sequence). The CDR3 loop spans 13 amino acids. The V end was cut by 4 bases, the J end by 5 bases, with 10 bases between.

The CDR3, as DNA: TGTGCCAGCAGCTCACAGGGGAACTATGGCTACACCTTC. Protein product: CASSSQGNYGYTF. The genes are TRBV7-2 and TRBJ1-2, with 7 nucleotides matching TRBD1. This CDR3 is built from 13 residues. Germline values: CDR1 SGHTA, CDR2 FQGNSA. The V segment lost 4 bases and the J segment 2 bases; nucleotides outside the gene matches: 1.

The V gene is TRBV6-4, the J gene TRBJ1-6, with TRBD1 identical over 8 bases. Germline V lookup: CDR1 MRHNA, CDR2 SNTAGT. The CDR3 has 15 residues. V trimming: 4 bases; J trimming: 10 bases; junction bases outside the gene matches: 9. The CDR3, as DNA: TGTGCCAGCAGTGTAACAGGACAGGGAGAATCACCCCTCCACTTT. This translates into CASSVTGQGESPLHF.

This CDR3 is CASSYSLGTHSNQPQHF. The CDR3 region has the DNA TGTGCCAGCAGTTACTCCCTCGGGACACATAGCAATCAGCCCCAGCATTTT. The chain has TRBV6-2 or TRBV6-3 and TRBJ1-5; possibly TRBD1 for D (6 bases). The germline V gene has CDR1 MNHEY and CDR2 SVGEGT. Trimming removed 0 bases from V and 0 bases from J, with 12 bases in between. This CDR3 has 17 amino acids.

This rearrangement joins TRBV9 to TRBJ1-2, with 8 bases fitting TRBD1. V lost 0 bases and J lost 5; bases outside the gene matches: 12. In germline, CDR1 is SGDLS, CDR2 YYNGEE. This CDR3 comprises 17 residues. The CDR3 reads CASSVAKGQATGYGYTF. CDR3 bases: TGTGCCAGCAGCGTAGCTAAGGGACAGGCCACCGGGTATGGCTACACCTTC.

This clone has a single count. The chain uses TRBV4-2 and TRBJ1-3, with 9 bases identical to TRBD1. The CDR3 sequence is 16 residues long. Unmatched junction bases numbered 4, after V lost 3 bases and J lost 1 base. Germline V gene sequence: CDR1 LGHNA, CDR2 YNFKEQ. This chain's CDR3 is CASSQTGTGSGNTIYF. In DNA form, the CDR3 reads TGTGCCAGCAGCCAGACCGGGACAGGGTCTGGAAACACCATATATTTT.

In nucleotides, the CDR3 is TGTGCCAGTAGTATAGATCAACGGGCAGGCTGGACTTCAAACTATGGCTACACCTTC. It specifies CASSIDQRAGWTSNYGYTF. This sequence joins TRBV19 and TRBJ1-2; D gene uncertain. This CDR3 has 19 residues. From germline, CDR1 is LNHDA and CDR2 SQIVND (reference sequence). V lost 0 bases and J 2 bases, leaving 22 bases between the germline ends.

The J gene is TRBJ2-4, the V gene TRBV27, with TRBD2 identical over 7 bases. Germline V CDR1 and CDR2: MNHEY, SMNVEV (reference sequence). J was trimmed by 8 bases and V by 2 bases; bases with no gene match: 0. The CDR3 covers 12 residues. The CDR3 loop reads CASSLRGDIQYF. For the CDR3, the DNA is TGTGCCAGCAGTTTACGGGGGGACATTCAGTACTTC.

The CDR3: CAWSNRGYEQFF. CDR3 coding DNA: TGTGCCTGGAGTAACAGGGGGTATGAGCAGTTCTTC. The chain combines TRBV30 with TRBJ2-1, with 8 positions matching TRBD1. Germline values: CDR1 GTSNPN, CDR2 SVGIG (reference sequence). The CDR3 is 12 amino acids. V was clipped by 2 bases and J by 8 bases; unmatched bases: 2.

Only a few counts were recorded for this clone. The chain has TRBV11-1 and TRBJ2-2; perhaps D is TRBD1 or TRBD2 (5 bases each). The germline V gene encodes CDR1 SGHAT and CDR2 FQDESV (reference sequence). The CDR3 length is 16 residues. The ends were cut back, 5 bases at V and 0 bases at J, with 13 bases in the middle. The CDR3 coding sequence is TGTGCCAGCAGCGACTCCGGGACGGCGAACACCGGGGAGCTGTTTTTT. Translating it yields CASSDSGTANTGELFF.

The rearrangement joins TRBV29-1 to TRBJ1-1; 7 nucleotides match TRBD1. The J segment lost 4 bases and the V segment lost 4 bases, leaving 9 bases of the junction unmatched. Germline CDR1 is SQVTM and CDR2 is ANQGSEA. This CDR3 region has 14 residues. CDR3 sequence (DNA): TGCAGCGTTGTAGGGACAGCAGCATTCACTGAAGCTTTCTTT. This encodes CSVVGTAAFTEAFF.

The chain's CDR3 is CASSRLTGYEQYF. The CDR3 nucleotides are TGTGCCAGCAGTCGGTTGACCGGCTACGAGCAGTACTTC. The chain recombines TRBV3-1 (or the pseudogene TRBV3-2) with TRBJ2-7; no clear D. Per the germline V gene, CDR1 is LGHDT and CDR2 is YNNKEL (reference sequence). This CDR3 has 13 amino acids. V gave up 6 bases and J gave up 3 bases, with 12 bases separating them.

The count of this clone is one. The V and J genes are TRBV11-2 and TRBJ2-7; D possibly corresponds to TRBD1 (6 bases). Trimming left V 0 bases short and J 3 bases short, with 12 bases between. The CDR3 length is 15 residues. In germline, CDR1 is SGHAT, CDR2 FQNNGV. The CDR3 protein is CASSLDPWTVYEQYF. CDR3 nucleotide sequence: TGTGCCAGCAGCTTAGACCCTTGGACAGTCTACGAGCAGTACTTC. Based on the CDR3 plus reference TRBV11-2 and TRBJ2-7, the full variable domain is EAGVAQSPRYKIIEKRQSVAFWCNPISGHATLYWYQQILGQGPKLLIQFQNNGVVDDSQLPKDRFSAERLKGVDSTLKIQPAKLEDSAVYLCASSLDPWTVYEQYFGPGTRLTVT.